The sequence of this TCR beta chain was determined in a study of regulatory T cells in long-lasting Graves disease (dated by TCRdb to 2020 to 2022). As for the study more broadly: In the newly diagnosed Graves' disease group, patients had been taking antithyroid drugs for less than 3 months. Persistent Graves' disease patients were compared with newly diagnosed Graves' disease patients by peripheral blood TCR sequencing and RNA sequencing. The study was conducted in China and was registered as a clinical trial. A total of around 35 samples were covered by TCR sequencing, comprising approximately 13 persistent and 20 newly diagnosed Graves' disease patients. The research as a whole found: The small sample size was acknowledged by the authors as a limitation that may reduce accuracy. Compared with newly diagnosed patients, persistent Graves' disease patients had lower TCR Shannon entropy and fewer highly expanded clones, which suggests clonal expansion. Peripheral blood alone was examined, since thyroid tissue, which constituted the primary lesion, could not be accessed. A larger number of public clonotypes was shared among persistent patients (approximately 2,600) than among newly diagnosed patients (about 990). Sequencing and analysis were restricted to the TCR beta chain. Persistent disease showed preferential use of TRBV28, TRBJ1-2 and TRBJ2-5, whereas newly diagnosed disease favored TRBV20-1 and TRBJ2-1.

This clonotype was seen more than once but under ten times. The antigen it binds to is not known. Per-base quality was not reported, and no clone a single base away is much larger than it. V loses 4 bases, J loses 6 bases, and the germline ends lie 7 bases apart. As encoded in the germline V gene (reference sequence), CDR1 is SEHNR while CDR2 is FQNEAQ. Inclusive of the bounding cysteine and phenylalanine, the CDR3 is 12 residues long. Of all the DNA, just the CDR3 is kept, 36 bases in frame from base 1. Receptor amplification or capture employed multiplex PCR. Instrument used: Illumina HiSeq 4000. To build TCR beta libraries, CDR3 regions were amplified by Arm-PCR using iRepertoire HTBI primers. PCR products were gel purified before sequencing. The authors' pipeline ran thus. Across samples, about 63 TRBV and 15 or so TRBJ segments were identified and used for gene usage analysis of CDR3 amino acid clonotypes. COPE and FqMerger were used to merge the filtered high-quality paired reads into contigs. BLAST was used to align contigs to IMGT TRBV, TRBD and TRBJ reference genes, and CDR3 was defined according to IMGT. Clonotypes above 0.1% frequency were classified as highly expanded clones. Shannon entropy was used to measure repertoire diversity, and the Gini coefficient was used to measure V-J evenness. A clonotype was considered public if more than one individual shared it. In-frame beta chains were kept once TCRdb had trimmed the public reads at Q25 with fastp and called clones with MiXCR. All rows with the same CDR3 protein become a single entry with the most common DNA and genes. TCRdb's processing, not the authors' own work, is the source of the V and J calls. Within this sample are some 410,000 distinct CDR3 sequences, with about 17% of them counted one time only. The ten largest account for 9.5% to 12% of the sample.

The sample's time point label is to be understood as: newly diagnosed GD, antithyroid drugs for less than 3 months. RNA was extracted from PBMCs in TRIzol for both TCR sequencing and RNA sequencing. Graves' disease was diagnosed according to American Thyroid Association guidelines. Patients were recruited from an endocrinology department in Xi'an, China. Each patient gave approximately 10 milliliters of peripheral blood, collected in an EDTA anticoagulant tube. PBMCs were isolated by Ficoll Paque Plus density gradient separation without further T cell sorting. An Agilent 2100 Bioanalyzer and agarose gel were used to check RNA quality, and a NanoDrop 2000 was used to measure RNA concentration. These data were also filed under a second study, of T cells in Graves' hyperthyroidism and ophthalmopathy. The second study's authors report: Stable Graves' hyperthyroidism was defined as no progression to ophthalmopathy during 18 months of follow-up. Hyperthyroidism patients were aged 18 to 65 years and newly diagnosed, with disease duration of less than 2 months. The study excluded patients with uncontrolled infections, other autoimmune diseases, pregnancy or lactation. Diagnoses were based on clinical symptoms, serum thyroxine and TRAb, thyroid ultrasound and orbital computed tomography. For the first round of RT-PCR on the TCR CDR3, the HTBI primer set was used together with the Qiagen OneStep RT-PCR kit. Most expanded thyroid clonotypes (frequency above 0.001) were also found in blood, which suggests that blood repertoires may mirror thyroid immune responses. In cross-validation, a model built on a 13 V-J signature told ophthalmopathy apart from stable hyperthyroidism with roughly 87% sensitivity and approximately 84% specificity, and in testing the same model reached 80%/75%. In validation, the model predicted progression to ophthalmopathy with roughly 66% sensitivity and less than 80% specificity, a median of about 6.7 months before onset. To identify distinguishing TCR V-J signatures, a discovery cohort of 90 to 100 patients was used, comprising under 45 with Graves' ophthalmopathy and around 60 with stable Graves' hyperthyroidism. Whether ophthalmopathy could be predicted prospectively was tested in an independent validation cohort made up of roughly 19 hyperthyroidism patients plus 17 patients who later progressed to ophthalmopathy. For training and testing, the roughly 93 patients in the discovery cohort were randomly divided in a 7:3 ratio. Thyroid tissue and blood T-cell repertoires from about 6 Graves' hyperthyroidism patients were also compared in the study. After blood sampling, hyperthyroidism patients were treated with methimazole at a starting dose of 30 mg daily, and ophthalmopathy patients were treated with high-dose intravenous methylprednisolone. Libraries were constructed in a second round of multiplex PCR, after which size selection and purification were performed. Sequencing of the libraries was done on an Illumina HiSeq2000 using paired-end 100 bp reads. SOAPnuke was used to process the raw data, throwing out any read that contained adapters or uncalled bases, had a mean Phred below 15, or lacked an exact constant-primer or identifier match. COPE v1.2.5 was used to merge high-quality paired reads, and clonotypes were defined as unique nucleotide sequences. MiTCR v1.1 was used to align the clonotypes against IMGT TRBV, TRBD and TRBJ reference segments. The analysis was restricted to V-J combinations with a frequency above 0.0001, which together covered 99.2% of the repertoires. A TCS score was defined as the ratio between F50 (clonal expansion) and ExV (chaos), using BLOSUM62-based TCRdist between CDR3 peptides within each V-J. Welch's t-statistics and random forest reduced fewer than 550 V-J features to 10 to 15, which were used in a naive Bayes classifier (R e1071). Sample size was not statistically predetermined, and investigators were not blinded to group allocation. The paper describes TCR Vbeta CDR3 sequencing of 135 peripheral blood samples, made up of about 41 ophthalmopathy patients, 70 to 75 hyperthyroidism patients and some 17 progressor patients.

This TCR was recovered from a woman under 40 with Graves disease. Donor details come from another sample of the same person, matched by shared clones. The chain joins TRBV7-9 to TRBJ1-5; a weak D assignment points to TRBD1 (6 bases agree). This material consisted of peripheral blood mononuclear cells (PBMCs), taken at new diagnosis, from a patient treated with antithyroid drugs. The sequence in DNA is TGTGCCAGCAGCTGGGGGGCTCAGCCCCAGCATTTT. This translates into CASSWGAQPQHF.